The next 25 T cell receptor beta chains were all read from a single sample in a study of cytomegalovirus exposure and HLA in healthy donors. Amplification used 60 Vbeta primers and 13 Jbeta primers. Sequencing was performed with immunoSEQ multiplex PCR; in TCRdb, only in-frame clones are kept and a portion is missing. The sample has some 150,000 clones, 70% to 80% seen once. The sequenced sample consisted of PBMCs. Every receptor here comes from a man in his thirties or forties in good health and CMV-seronegative.

The gene calls are TRBV10-2 and TRBJ2-1; TRBD1 aligns across 7 bases. The CDR3 has 13 amino acids. Trimming removed 7 bases from V and 8 bases from J; junction bases left unmatched: 8. Per germline, CDR1 WSHSY and CDR2 SAAADI. DNA of the CDR3: TGCGCCAGCAACAGGGGACGAGCAGATGAGCAGTTCTTC. This translates into CASNRGRADEQFF.

V usage is TRBV30 and J usage is TRBJ1-1, with D possibly being TRBD1 (5 bases). V was shortened by 0 bases and J by 7 bases, with 12 bases between the two germline ends. CDR1 and CDR2 from the germline V gene are GTSNPN and SVGIG (reference sequence). CDR3 size: 13 residues. The CDR3 here is CAWSVGAVNEAFF. The DNA for the CDR3 is TGTGCCTGGAGTGTAGGGGCAGTTAATGAAGCTTTCTTT.

The V gene is TRBV5-1, the J gene TRBJ1-1; 7 nucleotides align to TRBD1. Germline V gene data show CDR1 as SGHRS and CDR2 as YFSETQ. The CDR3 contains 15 residues. V was clipped by 3 bases and J by 4 bases; unmatched bases: 9. The CDR3 coding sequence is TGCGCCAGCAGCTGGTCCGAAGGGGGCTTCACTGAAGCTTTCTTT. As protein: CASSWSEGGFTEAFF.

This clone was found once. The gene calls are TRBV6-4 and TRBJ2-2, with D tentatively TRBD2 (6 bases). The CDR3 spans 15 residues. Germline V lookup: CDR1 MRHNA, CDR2 SNTAGT. V was trimmed by 4 bases and J by 5 bases, leaving 14 bases between them. In nucleotides, the CDR3 is TGTGCCAGCAGTGGCTCACCTGCGGGGACCGGGGAGCTGTTTTTT. Translated: CASSGSPAGTGELFF.

This chain connects TRBV28 to TRBJ2-5; TRBD1 matches 9 bases. The CDR3 is 16 amino acids. CDR1 and CDR2 (germline): MDHEN, SYDVKM. V dropped 1 base and J dropped 5; count of bases not matched to a gene: 8. The chain's CDR3 is CASSLLGQGLGETQYF. CDR3 sequence (DNA): TGTGCCAGCAGTTTATTGGGACAGGGTCTGGGGGAGACCCAGTACTTC.

This chain joins TRBV6-1 and TRBJ2-7, with 9 bases aligning to TRBD1. Germline V gives CDR1 MNHNS, CDR2 SASEGT. V shed 8 bases and J 1 base; nucleotides not matched to a gene: 9. The CDR3 extends over 15 amino acids. The CDR3 protein is CASGDRAYLSYEQYF. The CDR3 DNA reads as TGTGCCAGCGGGGACAGGGCCTACCTTTCCTACGAGCAGTACTTC.

The chain joins TRBV2 to TRBJ2-3; 7 bases map to TRBD2. Germline V gene lookup returns CDR1 SNHLY and CDR2 FYNNEI. This CDR3 has 14 residues. J gave up 0 bases and V 8 bases, and 5 bases lay outside the gene matches. CDR3 residues: CASQSGESTDTQYF. As DNA, the CDR3 is TGTGCCAGCCAAAGCGGGGAGAGCACAGATACGCAGTATTTT.

The V call is TRBV9, the J call TRBJ2-3, with 9 bases aligning to TRBD2. Germline loops: CDR1 SGDLS, CDR2 YYNGEE. With V trimmed by 4 bases and J by 3 bases, 9 bases remained unmatched. The CDR3 has 16 residues. The CDR3 sequence is CASSIGTSRSTDTQYF. In DNA, the CDR3 is TGTGCCAGCAGCATAGGGACTAGCCGGTCTACAGATACGCAGTATTTT.

The chain links TRBV4-2 to TRBJ1-5; D not certain. The CDR3 runs to 20 residues. CDR1 is LGHNA and CDR2 is YNFKEQ in the germline V gene. V lost 1 base to trimming and J lost 3 bases, with 25 bases between them. The CDR3 nucleotides read TGTGCCAGCAGCCAAGTGTGGTTCAGACGCACTAGTTTGGTCAATCAGCCCCAGCATTTT. Protein product: CASSQVWFRRTSLVNQPQHF.

The V and J genes are TRBV7-2 and TRBJ1-5; 8 bases are shared with TRBD1. Germline V gives CDR1 SGHTA, CDR2 FQGNSA. Trimming removed 6 bases from V and 6 bases from J; junction bases left unmatched: 16. The CDR3 consists of 17 residues. CDR3 sequence (DNA): TGTGCCAGCAGTTCCTGGGGGGACAGGTCGTCACGTCAGCCCCAGCATTTT. Translated: CASSSWGDRSSRQPQHF.

The CDR3 sequence is CASSQVGGSNTEAFF. CDR3 bases: TGTGCCAGCAGCCAAGTTGGAGGTTCGAACACTGAAGCTTTCTTT. The chain links TRBV4-2 to TRBJ1-1; unclear D gene. The CDR3 is 15 residues long. CDR1 is LGHNA and CDR2 is YNFKEQ in the germline V gene. The V end lost 1 base, the J end lost 1 base, and 10 bases lay between the germline ends.

The chain joins TRBV7-9 to TRBJ2-5; a weak D match, TRBD1 (5 bases). The V end lost 3 bases, the J end lost 3 bases, and 5 bases lay between the germline ends. This CDR3 spans 12 amino acids. Germline CDR1 and CDR2: SEHNR and FQNEAQ (reference sequence). As DNA, the CDR3 is TGTGCCAGCAGCTTGACAGAAGAGACCCAGTACTTC. This gives the protein CASSLTEETQYF.

The chain has TRBV5-1 and TRBJ1-1; 9 nucleotides agree with TRBD1. Germline V lookup: CDR1 SGHRS, CDR2 YFSETQ. The CDR3 has 17 amino acids. The V segment lost 4 bases and the J segment 1 base; nucleotides outside the gene matches: 11. CDR3 DNA sequence: TGCGCCAGCAGCCCCGGGGGACAGGGATTTCGGAACACTGAAGCTTTCTTT. It translates to CASSPGGQGFRNTEAFF.

For the CDR3, the DNA is TGTGCCAGCATGCCCCGGACTAGCGGGGGGACAGATACGCAGTATTTT. This codes for CASMPRTSGGTDTQYF. The rearrangement links TRBV28 to TRBJ2-3; 14 bases are shared with TRBD2. The CDR3 has 16 amino acids. CDR1 and CDR2 (germline): MDHEN, SYDVKM. V lost 7 bases to trimming and J lost 3 bases; unmatched junction nucleotides: 6.

Comments on this clone: Mismatch with germline at one junction end may stem from a read error. V usage is TRBV5-1 and J usage is TRBJ1-5; D not resolved. Germline CDR1 SGHRS, CDR2 YFSETQ. There are 13 residues in the CDR3. CDR3 sequence: CASSFEGSQPQNF. CDR3 sequence (DNA): TGCGCCAGCAGCTTTGAGGGAAGCCAGCCCCAGAATTTT.

The chain recombines TRBV11-2 with TRBJ2-7; 15 nucleotides line up with TRBD2. V dropped 5 bases and J dropped 6; count of bases not matched to a gene: 5. From germline, CDR1 is SGHAT and CDR2 FQNNGV. CDR3 length: 15 amino acids. The CDR3 DNA reads TGTGCCAGCAGCCCTTGGACTAGCGGGGGGGGCGAGCAGTACTTC. Residues: CASSPWTSGGGEQYF.

The rearrangement links TRBV28 to TRBJ1-6; D is uncertain. This CDR3 contains 13 residues. Trimming shortened V by 5 bases and J by 5 bases, and 7 bases separated the two germline ends. Germline V gene data show CDR1 as MDHEN and CDR2 as SYDVKM. The CDR3: CASSPPNNSPLHF. The CDR3 region has the DNA TGTGCCAGCAGTCCCCCCAATAATTCACCCCTCCACTTT.

There are a few counts of this clone. The chain couples TRBV28 to TRBJ2-2; D is unresolved. CDR1 MDHEN and CDR2 SYDVKM come from the germline V gene. This CDR3 contains 12 residues. Trimming cost V 6 bases and J 3 bases, with 5 bases left between them. The CDR3 is CASSSYTGELFF. The DNA for the CDR3 is TGTGCCAGCAGCTCTTACACCGGGGAGCTGTTTTTT.

The V call is TRBV19, the J call TRBJ2-5; perhaps TRBD2 as D (6 bases). Per the germline V gene, CDR1 is LNHDA and CDR2 is SQIVND (reference sequence). V was cut by 3 bases and J by 4 bases, with 12 bases left in between. This CDR3 region has 14 residues. CDR3 nucleotides: TGTGCCAGTAGTATCGGGACTGCAACAGAGACCCAGTACTTC. This translates into CASSIGTATETQYF.

This clone came up a few times. The CDR3 region is CASSHPSGGNEQYF. The CDR3 DNA reads as TGTGCCAGCAGCCATCCTTCGGGGGGGAACGAGCAGTACTTC. V gene TRBV27 combines with J gene TRBJ2-5; 8 bases agree with TRBD2. The J call is in doubt because the DNA end fits TRBJ2-7 better. The CDR3 has 14 amino acids. The germline V gene encodes CDR1 MNHEY and CDR2 SMNVEV (reference sequence).

The V and J genes are TRBV9 and TRBJ1-2, with D maybe TRBD1 (5 bases). The CDR3 length is 14 residues. V gave up 0 bases and J gave up 10 bases, with 16 bases separating them. The germline CDR1 and CDR2 sequences are SGDLS and YYNGEE. The CDR3 sequence is CASSVGVGDRIYTF. The CDR3 DNA reads as TGTGCCAGCAGCGTAGGTGTAGGGGATCGTATCTACACCTTC. The whole variable domain, remainder taken from reference TRBV9 and TRBJ1-2, is DSGVTQTPKHLITATGQRVTLRCSPRSGDLSVYWYQQSLDQGLQFLIQYYNGEERAKGNILERFSAQQFPDLHSELNLSSLELGDSALYFCASSVGVGDRIYTFGSGTRLTVV.

The chain joins TRBV28 to TRBJ1-2; the D is unclear. CDR3 size: 13 residues. The germline V gene has CDR1 MDHEN and CDR2 SYDVKM. The V end was cut by 2 bases, the J end by 7 bases, with 11 bases between. The CDR3 region has the DNA TGTGCCAGCAGTTTAGGGCGTTCAGGTGGCTACACCTTC. This codes for CASSLGRSGGYTF.

This clone appeared many times. The genes are TRBV5-5 and TRBJ1-1; 7 nucleotides agree with TRBD1. This CDR3 region has 12 residues. The germline gives CDR1 SGHKS, CDR2 YYEKEE (reference sequence). Germline trimming cut 5 bases from V and 8 bases from J; bases unmatched to any gene: 6. Here the CDR3 reads CASSYTGEEAFF. As DNA, the CDR3 is TGTGCCAGCAGTTACACAGGGGAGGAAGCTTTCTTT.

The rearrangement links TRBV13 to TRBJ2-5; the D is unclear. V shed 1 base and J shed 0 bases, with 6 bases lying between them. Germline-derived CDR1 and CDR2 are PRHDT and FYEKMQ (reference sequence). The CDR3 has 14 residues. The CDR3 region is CASSLVADQETQYF. The CDR3 nucleotides are TGTGCCAGCAGCTTAGTGGCCGACCAAGAGACCCAGTACTTC.

This clone has just a few counts. The chain recombines TRBV5-6 with TRBJ1-1, with a weak D call TRBD1 (5 bases). This CDR3 is built from 15 residues. V was trimmed by 0 bases and J by 0 bases, leaving 9 bases between them. Germline V gene lookup returns CDR1 SGHDT and CDR2 YYEEEE. The CDR3, as DNA: TGTGCCAGCAGCTTGGGGACACTCATGAACACTGAAGCTTTCTTT. Encoded protein: CASSLGTLMNTEAFF.